This passage covers 32 T cell receptor beta chains from one sample sequenced in a study of T cell repertoires in cytomegalovirus infection. TCRdb reanalysed the reads using MiXCR and keeps one entry per CDR3 protein. This table has around 95,000 distinct CDR3 sequences, approximately 30% appearing once. These TCRs are of unknown antigen specificity. This specimen was CD8+ T cells from cultured PBMCs, taken from culture after CMV antigen stimulation. Receptors were obtained from a human donor in good health (CMV status not recorded). Some clones in this sample may be carry-over from other donors' samples.

This clonotype was picked up a small number of times. This chain links TRBV7-8 with TRBJ2-1, with D possibly matching TRBD2 (7 bases). This CDR3 is built from 15 residues. The germline V and J ends were trimmed by 1 base and 8 bases, with 15 bases remaining between them. Germline loops: CDR1 SGHVS, CDR2 FQNEAQ. The CDR3 spells CASSLVSSGGDEQFF. The CDR3 DNA reads as TGTGCCAGCAGCTTAGTGTCATCGGGGGGCGATGAGCAGTTCTTC.

This clonotype was detected ten times or more. This chain links TRBV18 with TRBJ2-2; 9 positions agree with TRBD1. The CDR3 extends over 16 amino acids. Germline trimming cut 5 bases from V and 7 bases from J; bases unmatched to any gene: 11. CDR1 and CDR2 (germline): KGHSH, LQKENI. The CDR3 sequence is CASSRTGTGSNGELFF. The CDR3 region has the DNA TGTGCCAGCTCAAGAACCGGGACAGGGTCTAACGGGGAGCTGTTTTTT.

Comment on this clonotype: A clone one base away is much larger, so this may be a read error. V and J are TRBV12-3 or TRBV12-4 and TRBJ1-4, with TRBD1 matching over 7 bases. The CDR3 runs 14 residues. CDR3 bases: TGTGCCAGCAGTCTGGGACAGTCTAATGAAAAACTGGTTTTT. It translates to CASSLGQSNEKLVF.

This sequence joins TRBV28 and TRBJ1-1; the match to TRBD1 covers 7 bases. V lost 3 bases to trimming and J lost 0 bases; unmatched junction nucleotides: 4. The CDR3 is made up of 15 amino acids. Germline values: CDR1 MDHEN, CDR2 SYDVKM. CDR3: CASSFWGQLNTEAFF. CDR3 DNA sequence: TGTGCCAGCAGTTTCTGGGGACAGCTGAACACTGAAGCTTTCTTT.

This clonotype has ten or more counts. The chain links TRBV28 to TRBJ1-5; D perhaps matches TRBD1 (5 bases). Trimming left V 7 bases short and J 6 bases short, with 19 bases between. Germline V gene lookup returns CDR1 MDHEN and CDR2 SYDVKM. This CDR3 has 15 amino acids. The CDR3 protein is CASIPRWGWGQPQHF. CDR3 in DNA: TGTGCCAGCATCCCTCGGTGGGGGTGGGGTCAGCCCCAGCATTTT. The full variable domain, completed using reference TRBV28 and TRBJ1-5, is DVKVTQSSRYLVKRTGEKVFLECVQDMDHENMFWYRQDPGLGLRLIYFSYDVKMKEKGDIPEGYSVSREKKERFSLILESASTNQTSMYLCASIPRWGWGQPQHFGDGTRLSIL.

The gene calls are TRBV28 and TRBJ2-7; no firm D call. The CDR3 contains 14 residues. Germline CDR1 MDHEN, CDR2 SYDVKM. V lost 7 bases and J lost 1, with 14 bases in between. DNA of the CDR3: TGTGCCAGCACCCCCTACGGGTTATCCTACGAGCAGTACTTC. Its protein product is CASTPYGLSYEQYF.

The genes are TRBV4-1 and TRBJ2-4, with D maybe TRBD1 (5 bases). Germline CDR1 reads MGHRA; CDR2 reads YSYEKL. The V end was cut by 0 bases, the J end by 9 bases, with 9 bases between. The CDR3 runs 13 residues. CDR3 in DNA: TGCGCCAGCAGCCAAGATAGGGGTGGCATTCAGTACTTC. Translation gives CASSQDRGGIQYF.

The table lists this clonotype with many counts. The chain is built from TRBV28 and TRBJ1-1; a possible D gene is TRBD1 (5 bases). Trimming pared 7 bases from V and 4 bases from J, leaving 19 bases between. The CDR3 spans 15 residues. Germline V gives CDR1 MDHEN, CDR2 SYDVKM. The CDR3 loop reads CASTLGVELGTEAFF. In DNA, the CDR3 is TGTGCCAGCACCTTGGGGGTCGAATTGGGCACTGAAGCTTTCTTT.

The rearrangement links TRBV6-5 to TRBJ2-7; D remains unclear. CDR3 length equals 12 residues. Germline V gene sequence: CDR1 MNHEY, CDR2 SVGAGI. The V end was cut by 0 bases, the J end by 7 bases, with 7 bases between. For the CDR3, the DNA is TGTGCCAGCAGTTACTCGGGCGGTGAGCAGTACTTC. Its protein is CASSYSGGEQYF.

There are a few counts of this clonotype. This rearrangement joins TRBV3-1 to TRBJ1-2; no firm D call. The CDR3 totals 14 residues. Between the trimmed V and J ends, which lost 1 base and 14 bases, there was a span of 20 bases. Per the germline V gene, CDR1 is LGHDT and CDR2 is YNNKEL (reference sequence). CDR3 protein: CASSQANLPGRGTF. CDR3 nucleotides: TGTGCCAGCAGCCAAGCAAATCTTCCGGGTCGCGGAACCTTC.

This chain connects TRBV5-1 to TRBJ2-5, with TRBD2 matching 12 bases. In germline, CDR1 is SGHRS, CDR2 YFSETQ. The CDR3 is 15 residues long. V shed 7 bases, J shed 5 bases, and the junction held 9 bases outside the gene matches. The CDR3 DNA follows: TGCGCCAGCGCCGCTAGCGGGGGGGCGATGGAGACCCAGTACTTC. Translation: CASAASGGAMETQYF.

Many counts were recorded for this clonotype. The chain links TRBV12-3 or TRBV12-4 to TRBJ1-2; D not certain. The CDR3 is 14 residues long. Trimming removed 7 bases from V and 6 bases from J, with 18 bases in between. In nucleotides, the CDR3 is TGTGCCAGCACCCAGTCCAAGGAGGTAGATGGCTACACCTTC. Encoded protein: CASTQSKEVDGYTF.

The DNA for the CDR3 is TGCAGTGCTAGATGGACAGGGGTGGATACGCAGTATTTT. It codes for CSARWTGVDTQYF. This chain joins TRBV20-1 and TRBJ2-3; 9 bases align to TRBD1. Germline V CDR1 and CDR2: DFQATT, SNEGSKA (reference sequence). This CDR3 has 13 residues. V trimming: 2 bases; J trimming: 6 bases; junction bases outside the gene matches: 3.

The V call is TRBV6-5, the J call TRBJ2-7, with TRBD1 matching over 10 bases. Losses at the gene ends were 4 bases for V and 5 bases for J; bases not matched to a gene: 8. From germline, CDR1 is MNHEY and CDR2 SVGAGI. The CDR3 contains 15 residues. The CDR3 protein is CASSSPGQGFNEQYF. The CDR3 region has the DNA TGTGCCAGCAGTTCCCCGGGACAGGGGTTCAACGAGCAGTACTTC.

The chain couples TRBV9 to TRBJ1-2; D uncertain. V was pared by 4 bases and J by 7 bases, with 17 bases between. The CDR3 contains 14 residues. Germline CDR1 and CDR2: SGDLS and YYNGEE. The CDR3 is CASSRGRETGGYTF. The CDR3 DNA sequence: TGTGCCAGCAGCCGCGGACGGGAAACGGGTGGCTACACCTTC.

The rearrangement uses TRBV19 and TRBJ1-1; maybe TRBD1 (6 bases). The CDR3 has 14 amino acids. CDR1 and CDR2 from the germline V gene are LNHDA and SQIVND (reference sequence). Trimming pared 7 bases from V and 2 bases from J, leaving 14 bases between. CDR3 DNA: TGTGCCAGTAAAATCGGACAGCAAAACACTGAAGCTTTCTTT. This encodes CASKIGQQNTEAFF.

The chain uses TRBV28 and TRBJ1-1; 9 bases match TRBD1. The CDR3 is 15 amino acids. Germline CDR1 and CDR2: MDHEN and SYDVKM. Unmatched junction bases numbered 8, after V lost 4 bases and J lost 5 bases. The CDR3 DNA reads TGTGCCAGCAGTTCCCCCCGGGACAGGGCTACTGAAGCTTTCTTT. As protein: CASSSPRDRATEAFF.

This clonotype was seen many times. This chain connects TRBV12-3 or TRBV12-4 to TRBJ1-2; TRBD1 matches at 10 bases. The J segment lost 6 bases and the V segment lost 3 bases, leaving 1 base of the junction unmatched. The CDR3 runs to 13 residues. CDR3 DNA sequence: TGTGCCAGCAGTTTGGGACAGGGGAATGGCTACACCTTC. It yields the protein CASSLGQGNGYTF.

The rearrangement uses TRBV5-4 and TRBJ2-1; the match to TRBD2 covers 8 bases. Germline V gene sequence: CDR1 SGHNT, CDR2 YYREEE (reference sequence). The CDR3 is 15 residues long. The ends lost 0 bases at V and 7 bases at J; junction bases unmatched: 6. This CDR3 is CASSLGTGGQNEQFF. The DNA of the CDR3 is TGTGCCAGCAGCTTGGGAACGGGGGGGCAAAATGAGCAGTTCTTC.

This clonotype has just a few counts. The chain is built from TRBV9 and TRBJ1-2; 7 bases are shared with TRBD1. Germline CDR1 SGDLS, CDR2 YYNGEE. The V and J ends lost 0 bases and 4 bases, in that order; junction bases with no gene match: 6. The CDR3 length is 15 residues. CDR3 protein: CASSVGGTEVYGYTF. The CDR3 nucleotides are TGTGCCAGCAGCGTAGGGGGGACAGAGGTCTATGGCTACACCTTC. Looking up the rest from reference TRBV9 and TRBJ1-2 gives the full variable domain: DSGVTQTPKHLITATGQRVTLRCSPRSGDLSVYWYQQSLDQGLQFLIQYYNGEERAKGNILERFSAQQFPDLHSELNLSSLELGDSALYFCASSVGGTEVYGYTFGSGTRLTVV.

The chain is built from TRBV7-3 and TRBJ2-1, with 8 bases that match TRBD1. This CDR3 has 15 residues. Germline loops: CDR1 SGHTA, CDR2 FQGTGA. V was pared by 3 bases and J by 7 bases, with 8 bases of the junction left unmatched. The DNA of the CDR3 is TGTGCCAGCAGCTTCTTGACAGGGGTGGGGAATGAGCAGTTCTTC. This sequence encodes CASSFLTGVGNEQFF. Full variable domain (rest looked up from reference TRBV7-3 and TRBJ2-1): GAGVSQTPSNKVTEKGKYVELRCDPISGHTALYWYRQSLGQGPEFLIYFQGTGAADDSGLPNDRFFAVRPEGSVSTLKIQRTERGDSAVYLCASSFLTGVGNEQFFGPGTRLTVL.

This clonotype turned up a few times. The chain couples TRBV7-6 to TRBJ2-4; D is possibly TRBD1 (6 bases). V lost 4 bases and J lost 3, with 16 bases in between. The germline CDR1 and CDR2 sequences are SGHVS and FNYEAQ. This CDR3 is 16 amino acids long. CDR3 protein: CASSSTGQGSKNIQYF. The CDR3 nucleotides are TGTGCCAGCAGCTCGACAGGCCAGGGTAGCAAAAACATTCAGTACTTC.

V and J are TRBV6-5 and TRBJ1-3; TRBD1 matches at 11 bases. V lost 5 bases to trimming and J lost 8 bases; unmatched junction nucleotides: 5. This CDR3 spans 14 amino acids. CDR1 and CDR2 from the germline V gene are MNHEY and SVGAGI. The CDR3 sequence: CASSTGQGAYTIYF. DNA of the CDR3: TGTGCCAGCAGTACCGGACAGGGGGCTTACACCATATATTTT.

The CDR3: CSASPGQNFDQPQHF. In DNA, the CDR3 is TGCAGTGCTAGCCCGGGACAGAACTTCGATCAGCCCCAGCATTTT. This chain connects TRBV20-1 to TRBJ1-5; the match to TRBD1 covers 7 bases. With V trimmed by 3 bases and J by 5 bases, 10 bases remained unmatched. The CDR3 runs to 15 residues. Germline V gene sequence: CDR1 DFQATT, CDR2 SNEGSKA (reference sequence).

The V gene is TRBV2, the J gene TRBJ1-1; D might be TRBD1 (5 bases). Germline loops: CDR1 SNHLY, CDR2 FYNNEI. V was clipped by 0 bases and J by 6 bases, with 23 bases between them. The CDR3 is 18 amino acids. The CDR3 coding sequence is TGTGCCAGCAGTGAAGCGCTTCGGGCAACTAAGGGGTCCCCTGAAGCTTTCTTT. Residues: CASSEALRATKGSPEAFF.

This clonotype was observed at least ten times. V gene TRBV12-3 or TRBV12-4 combines with J gene TRBJ2-7; D not resolved. The V end was cut by 5 bases, the J end by 6 bases, with 17 bases between. The CDR3 totals 14 residues. In nucleotides, the CDR3 is TGTGCCAGCAGTCTCTCAGGACGGCAACTCGAGCAGTACTTC. Protein product: CASSLSGRQLEQYF.

This clonotype has a count of ten or more. CDR3 sequence (DNA): TGTGCCAGCTGCTGGATGGTCTCCTACAATGAGCAGTTCTTC. Protein product: CASCWMVSYNEQFF. This rearrangement joins TRBV7-8 to TRBJ2-1; no clear D gene. Germline V lookup: CDR1 SGHVS, CDR2 FQNEAQ. Trimming removed 8 bases from V and 0 bases from J, with 11 bases in between. This CDR3 comprises 14 residues. The complete variable domain, with remaining parts taken from reference TRBV7-8 and TRBJ2-1, reads GAGVSQSPRYKVAKRGQDVALRCDPISGHVSLFWYQQALGQGPEFLTYFQNEAQLDKSGLPSDRFFAERPEGSVSTLKIQRTQQEDSAVYLCASCWMVSYNEQFFGPGTRLTVL.

The chain recombines TRBV15 with TRBJ1-1; 11 nucleotides line up with TRBD1. J was trimmed by 4 bases and V by 1 base; bases with no gene match: 5. Germline V gene data show CDR1 as LNHNV and CDR2 as YYDKDF (reference sequence). The CDR3 sequence is 16 residues long. CDR3 in amino acids: CATSRGFGTGGTEAFF. Written as DNA, the CDR3 is TGTGCCACCAGCAGAGGCTTTGGGACAGGGGGCACTGAAGCTTTCTTT.

By sample share, this clonotype is medium-sized. The V and J genes are TRBV28 and TRBJ2-7; D may match TRBD1 or TRBD2 (5 bases each). In germline, CDR1 is MDHEN, CDR2 SYDVKM. There are 14 residues in the CDR3. Trimming removed 8 bases at V and 6 bases at J, with 20 bases between. The CDR3 is CASCPGAYFSEQYF. The CDR3, as DNA: TGTGCCAGCTGTCCCGGGGCCTACTTCAGCGAGCAGTACTTC.

The chain is built from TRBV2 and TRBJ1-2; 7 bases fit TRBD1. The CDR3 is 11 residues long. Germline V lookup: CDR1 SNHLY, CDR2 FYNNEI. Losses at the gene ends were 7 bases for V and 6 bases for J; bases not matched to a gene: 2. The CDR3 loop is CASIQGDGYTF. In DNA form, the CDR3 reads TGTGCCAGCATTCAGGGGGATGGCTACACCTTC.

The gene calls are TRBV19 and TRBJ1-1; a possible D gene is TRBD1 (5 bases). The CDR3 runs to 11 residues. V shed 7 bases and J shed 5 bases, with 8 bases lying between them. Germline V gene lookup returns CDR1 LNHDA and CDR2 SQIVND (reference sequence). For the CDR3, the DNA is TGTGCCAGTATTTACAGGACTGAAGCTTTCTTT. Its protein is CASIYRTEAFF.

This clonotype came up many times. The chain couples TRBV7-6 to TRBJ2-1, with D perhaps matching TRBD1 or TRBD2 (5 bases each). Germline CDR1 SGHVS, CDR2 FNYEAQ. This CDR3 has 14 residues. Between the trimmed V and J ends, which lost 0 bases and 10 bases, there was a span of 13 bases. CDR3 protein: CASSLAAGGREQFF. The CDR3 nucleotides read TGTGCCAGCAGCTTAGCTGCTGGGGGACGCGAGCAGTTCTTC.